This T cell receptor (beta chain) was observed in a study of lymphopenia after photon versus proton radiotherapy (dated by TCRdb to 2018 to 2020). Regarding the complete study: The immunological effects of photon versus proton radiation therapy were compared in patients with gastrointestinal tumors who developed high-grade lymphopenia. The cohort included approximately 22 patients with gastrointestinal tumors who developed lymphopenia after receiving either photon or proton therapy. The goal of the study was to describe how the two radiation modalities differ in their effects on the immune system.

The germline V gene (reference sequence) provides CDR1 LNHDA and CDR2 SQIVND. V and J are truncated by 9 bases and 1 base respectively, leaving an intervening sequence of 19 bases. Taken from cysteine to phenylalanine, the CDR3 has 16 residues. Only the CDR3 DNA stays, 48 bases, in frame from base 1. With regard to this clone: The antigen it recognizes is unknown. Base qualities are not recorded, but no much larger clone differs from it by a single base.

The paper's findings and limits, for the study overall: Proton-treated patients stayed relatively stable during treatment, while photon-treated patients lost naive T cells and TCR diversity and gained effector/memory populations. Across the cohort, an inverse correlation was found between a larger post-nadir drop in TCR diversity and overall survival time among patients who died. Once the lymphocyte count had reached its nadir, the repertoires of photon-treated patients showed oligoclonal expansion, particularly of CD8+ Temra cells, and this expansion drove the decline in diversity. The survival association was examined only in patients who died, and the authors described better survival with proton therapy as a possibility, not as a demonstrated result.

The receptor library was made with the immunoSEQ multiplex PCR assay. Deep sequencing of rearranged TCR beta loci, alongside multiparametric flow cytometry, was used to profile T cell repertoires. As stored in TCRdb, this immuneACCESS dataset retains in-frame rearrangements with V and J assigned. A fraction of the clones does not appear; measured against another copy, unresolved V genes explain less than half of the discrepancy, and the remainder lacks a known reason. Here the sample has about 50,000 clones; 83% occur a single time. Jointly, the top ten make up 25% to 35% of the sample. The sequence was collected from a middle-aged man with gastric cancer. The sample was peripheral blood, taken from a patient treated with photon-based radiotherapy. This chain is built from TRBV19 and TRBJ1-5, and the D gene may be TRBD1, 5 bases matching. The CDR3 reads CASPRAGIGSNQPQHF. Read as DNA, the sequence is TGTGCCAGCCCACGCGCAGGGATTGGGAGCAATCAGCCCCAGCATTTT.